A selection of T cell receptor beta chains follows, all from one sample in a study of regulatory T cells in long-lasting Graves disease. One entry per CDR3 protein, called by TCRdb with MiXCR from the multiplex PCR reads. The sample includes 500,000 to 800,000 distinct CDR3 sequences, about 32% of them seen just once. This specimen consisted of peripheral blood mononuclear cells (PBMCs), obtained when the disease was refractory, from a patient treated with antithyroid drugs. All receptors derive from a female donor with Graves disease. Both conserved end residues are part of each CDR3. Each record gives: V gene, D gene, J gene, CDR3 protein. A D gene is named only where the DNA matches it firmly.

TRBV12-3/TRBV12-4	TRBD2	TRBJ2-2	CASSAHFSGVTGELFF
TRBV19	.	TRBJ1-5	CASRTSYSNQPQHF
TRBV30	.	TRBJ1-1	CAWSQGTTEAFF
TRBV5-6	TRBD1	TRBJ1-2	CASSPTGVHGYTF
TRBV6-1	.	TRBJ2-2	CASDDSLGSDTGELFF
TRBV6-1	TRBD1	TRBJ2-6	CASSPRDRGSGANVLTF
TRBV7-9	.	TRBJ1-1	CASSWAAGTEAFF
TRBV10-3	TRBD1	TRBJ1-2	CASSTRDRGTNYGYTF
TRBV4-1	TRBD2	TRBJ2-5	CASSHPGLAGRVEETQYF
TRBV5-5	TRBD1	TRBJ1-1	CASSARQGAEAFF
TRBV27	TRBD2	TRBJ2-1	CASSGRGRGPYNEQFF
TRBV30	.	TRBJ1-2	CAWTRGADSNYGYTF
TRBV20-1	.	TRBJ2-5	CGATGSGTRETQYF
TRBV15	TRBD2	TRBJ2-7	CATSRDPTTSGSLGEQYF
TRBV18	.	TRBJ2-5	CASSRLLEETQYF
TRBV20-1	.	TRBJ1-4	CSAGGEGSTEKLFF
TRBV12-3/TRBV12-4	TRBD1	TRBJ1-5	CASSRSGQEDQPQHF
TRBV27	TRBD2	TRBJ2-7	CASSSGLAGVSYEQYF
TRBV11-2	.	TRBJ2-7	CASSLEGAGIVVYEQYF
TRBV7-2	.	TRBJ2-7	CADTGTGIYEQYF
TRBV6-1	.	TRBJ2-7	CASSENPSYEQYF
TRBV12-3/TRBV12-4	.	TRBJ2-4	CASTQLGNIQYF
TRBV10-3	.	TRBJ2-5	CAIRGPGTTQETQYF
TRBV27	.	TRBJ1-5	CASSLSVAGIGNQPQHF
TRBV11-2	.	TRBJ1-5	CASSGINQPQHF
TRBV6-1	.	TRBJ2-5	CASSARMGGTQYF
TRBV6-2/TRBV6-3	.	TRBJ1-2	CASSYSSTGNNYGYTF
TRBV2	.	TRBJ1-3	CASRSNPGRGNTIYF
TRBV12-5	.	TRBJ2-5	CASAGQDQETQYF
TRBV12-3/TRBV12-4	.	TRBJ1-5	CASRYDVGQPQHF
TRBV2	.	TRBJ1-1	CASSKLQGNTEAFF
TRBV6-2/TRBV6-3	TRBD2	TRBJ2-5	CASSVLAVGQETQYF
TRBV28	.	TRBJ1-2	CASSTSIQRVNYGYTF
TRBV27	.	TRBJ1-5	CASSLSGSEQPQHF
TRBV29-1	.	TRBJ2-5	CSVDGSQETQYF
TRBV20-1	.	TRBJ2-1	CSAQNHNEQFF
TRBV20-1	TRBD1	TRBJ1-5	CSASPGQGERQPQHF
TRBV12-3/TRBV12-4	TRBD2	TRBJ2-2	CASSLWREGANTGELFF
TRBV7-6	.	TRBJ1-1	CASSLGAGLGNTEAFF
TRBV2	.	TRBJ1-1	CASSEAWGGMNTEAFF
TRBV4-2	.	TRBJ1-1	CASSQFGPHTEAFF